A single T cell receptor (beta chain) is shown here with its context. The data originate from a study of shared clonotypes between healthy human individuals. For the study at large: The study enrolled two women and three men aged 18 to 49. The plates for each donor numbered three CD4 naive, three CD4 memory, two CD8 naive and one CD8 memory.

The protocol was immunoSEQ multiplex PCR, while the TCRdb copy is restricted to in-frame clones and leaves out a portion. Seen here are some 1,400,000 clones, roughly 96% observed once, and the top ten hold over 1%. None of the donors, who were healthy HIV-negative adults, had recently had acute infections or vaccinations. CDR3 length: 15 residues. The receptor's source is a man younger than 40 in good health. The rearrangement uses TRBV21-1 and TRBJ1-2; TRBD1 is taken as the D call from the table, unchecked against the DNA. TRBV21-1 is marked as a pseudogene. Sequencing was performed on naive CD4+ T cells sorted from blood. Stated subset: CD45RA+ positively selected. CDR3 loop: CASSVTRDRVNGYTF. The CDR3 DNA sequence: TGTGCCAGCAGCGTAACCCGGGACAGGGTCAATGGCTACACCTTC.